Below, 5 T cell receptor beta chains from the same sample are listed, as sequenced in a study of early T cells in non-severe SARS-CoV-2 infection. TCRdb ran MiXCR on the 5' RACE reads and lists one entry per CDR3 protein. The table has more than 55,000 distinct CDR3 sequences, about 9.8% seen once. Source material: whole blood. The origin of the receptors is an adult who was a healthcare worker with PCR-confirmed SARS-CoV-2 infection or an uninfected control (not recorded which).

The V gene is TRBV29-1, the J gene TRBJ2-7; 12 nucleotides line up with TRBD2. The CDR3 loop spans 14 amino acids. In germline, CDR1 is SQVTM, CDR2 ANQGSEA. With 5 bases clipped from V and 4 bases from J, the junction kept 6 bases outside the gene matches. The chain's CDR3 is CSVRLAGVGYEQYF. The CDR3 nucleotides read TGCAGCGTTAGACTAGCGGGAGTTGGTTACGAGCAGTACTTC.

This clonotype was picked up many times. The rearrangement uses TRBV2 and TRBJ2-1, with 13 bases identical to TRBD2. V shed 3 bases, J shed 3 bases, and the junction held 8 bases outside the gene matches. The germline V gene encodes CDR1 SNHLY and CDR2 FYNNEI. The CDR3 covers 18 residues. The CDR3, as DNA: TGTGCCAGCAGTGACCCCTCGACTAGCGGGAGGAACTACAATGAGCAGTTCTTC. Protein sequence: CASSDPSTSGRNYNEQFF.

J is TRBJ1-6 and V is TRBV5-1, with TRBD1 matching 8 bases. The CDR3 spans 17 residues. V was pared by 4 bases and J by 0 bases, with 6 bases of the junction left unmatched. CDR1 is SGHRS, CDR2 YFSETQ, per germline. DNA of the CDR3: TGCGCCAGCAGCAAAGACAGGGGTTACTCCTATAATTCACCCCTCCACTTT. Residues: CASSKDRGYSYNSPLHF.

At least ten counts were recorded for this clonotype. V gene TRBV7-9 combines with J gene TRBJ2-2, with D tentatively TRBD1 (5 bases). V was trimmed by 0 bases and J by 4 bases, leaving 6 bases between them. The CDR3 sequence is 14 residues long. Germline V gene sequence: CDR1 SEHNR, CDR2 FQNEAQ (reference sequence). This CDR3 reads CASSLAGATGELFF. In DNA form, the CDR3 reads TGTGCCAGCAGCTTAGCAGGGGCCACCGGGGAGCTGTTTTTT.

In its sample, this clonotype was seen a few times. The chain couples TRBV6-2 or TRBV6-3 to TRBJ2-3; 7 positions agree with TRBD2. Germline trimming cut 3 bases from V and 1 base from J; bases unmatched to any gene: 4. CDR1 is MNHEY and CDR2 is SVGEGT in the germline V gene. This CDR3 is 15 amino acids long. This CDR3 reads CASSYRSGGTDTQYF. The CDR3 DNA follows: TGTGCCAGCAGTTATCGAAGCGGGGGCACAGATACGCAGTATTTT.